These T cell receptor beta chains were read from a single sample in a study of shared clonotypes between healthy human individuals. Repertoires were generated with immunoSEQ multiplex PCR, while TCRdb's copy carries only in-frame clones and drops some. The data show around 2.1 million clones, 90% to 95% seen once. The specimen sequenced was naive CD8+ T cells from PBMCs. Source of these receptors: a man aged 18 to 35 in good health. Some clones in this sample may be carry-over from other donors' samples. Each CDR3 is given with its conserved first and last residue. A D gene is named only where the DNA matches it firmly. Clone size is shown for a subset of rows, as once, few, many or a class of expanded clone.

TRBJ2-5 TRBV4-2 . . TGTGCCAGCAGCCAGGCCCTGCAGGACGGGGAAGAGACCCAGTACTTC CASSQALQDGEETQYF
TRBJ2-2 TRBV2 . . TGTGCCAGCCTAGCGTTGCAGAACACCGGGGAGCTGTTTTTT CASLALQNTGELFF
TRBJ2-7 TRBV7-6 . TRBD2 TGTGCCAGCAGCTTGGAAGGGAGGGCCCGGGAGCAGTACTTC CASSLEGRAREQYF
TRBJ2-7 TRBV5-1 . TRBD1 TGCGCCAGCAGCCCCGGGACAGGGGGGGCCGAGCAGTACTTC CASSPGTGGAEQYF
TRBJ2-4 TRBV5-5 . . TGTGCCAGCAGCCCATCTGGGGAATGGGATTGGAACATTCAGTACTTC CASSPSGEWDWNIQYF
TRBJ2-7 TRBV6-4 . TRBD2 TGTGCCAGCAGTGACTCCTCGCTTCTAGCGGGAGAAAGGTACGAGCAGTACTTC CASSDSSLLAGERYEQYF
TRBJ1-1 TRBV6-1 . . TGTGCCAGCAGGGACAACGTGAACACTGAAGCTTTCTTT CASRDNVNTEAFF
TRBJ1-5 TRBV11-2 . . TGTGCCAGCAGCTTGAGGGGCGGTCAGCCCCAGCATTTT CASSLRGGQPQHF
TRBJ2-7 TRBV29-1 . . TGCAGCGCCTTAGGATCTCAGGTTGGTAACGAGCAGTACTTC CSALGSQVGNEQYF
TRBJ1-4 TRBV6-5 once . TGTGCCAGCAGTCAAACCAGCAACCGTAATGAAAAACTGTTTTTT CASSQTSNRNEKLFF
TRBJ1-1 TRBV28 . TRBD1 TGTGCCATATCGACAGACAGGGAAAACACTGAAGCTTTCTTT CAISTDRENTEAFF
TRBJ2-1 TRBV9 . . TGTGCCAGCAGCGCCCGACGCGCGACCGGTGAGCAGTTCTTC CASSARRATGEQFF
TRBJ2-3 TRBV11-1 . TRBD1 TGTGCCAGCAGCTTATTGGGGACAGGGGGAAAAGATACGCAGTATTTT CASSLLGTGGKDTQYF
TRBJ2-5 TRBV28 . . TGTGCCAGCATTGGATGGAACGAACAAGAGACCCAGTACTTC CASIGWNEQETQYF
TRBJ2-7 TRBV7-2 . TRBD1 TGTGCCAGCAGCTTAAGCTCGACAGGGGGGATCTACGAGCAGTACTTC CASSLSSTGGIYEQYF
TRBJ1-2 TRBV19 . . TGTGCCAGTAGTAACGGGGCTCAGGGCTACACCTTC CASSNGAQGYTF
TRBJ2-7 TRBV29-1 . TRBD1 TGCAGCGTTGAGGGACAGGAGCCCTACGAGCAGTACTTC CSVEGQEPYEQYF
TRBJ1-4 TRBV2 . . TGTGCCAGCAGTGAAGTCCAAATAAAACTGTTTTTT CASSEVQIKLFF
TRBJ2-3 TRBV6-5 . TRBD2 TGTGCCAGCAGTTATATGGCGGGAGACGGCACAGATACGCAGTATTTT CASSYMAGDGTDTQYF
TRBJ2-7 TRBV7-9 . . TGTGCCAGCAGCTCCCCTGGCCTCATCTCGCGCTTC CASSSPGLISRF
TRBJ1-1 TRBV6-5 few TRBD1 TGTGCCAGCAGCCCCTCCAGACAGGGAACTGAAGCTTTCTTT CASSPSRQGTEAFF
TRBJ2-1 TRBV5-1 . TRBD2 TGCGCCAGCAGCTTGTTAGCGGGAGTCCAGTTTGTGGATGAGCAGTTCTTC CASSLLAGVQFVDEQFF
TRBJ2-7 TRBV5-8 . . TGTGCCAGCACTCCACTCGAGAGCTCCTACGAGCAGTACTTC CASTPLESSYEQYF
TRBJ2-7 TRBV5-4 . . TGTGCCAGCAGCATCGGCAGCTCCTACGAGCAGTACTTC CASSIGSSYEQYF
TRBJ2-1 TRBV13 . . TGTGCCAGCAGCTTAGCCAACAGTAACAATGAGCAGTTCTTC CASSLANSNNEQFF
TRBJ1-1 TRBV7-9 . TRBD1 TGTGCCTGCAGAGGGGGCTTCACTGAAGCTTTCTTT CACRGGFTEAFF
TRBJ2-6 TRBV14 . . TGTGCCAGCAGCCAAGGTTTGCGGCTCTCTGGGGCCAACGTCCTGACTTTC CASSQGLRLSGANVLTF
TRBJ2-7 TRBV10-1 . . TGCGCCAGTTCGGGACGACTGAACTACGAGCAGTACTTC CASSGRLNYEQYF
TRBJ2-7 TRBV7-6 . TRBD2 TGTGCCAGCAGCTTAGAAGTGGGACTAGTAGACGAGCAGTACTTC CASSLEVGLVDEQYF
TRBJ1-2 TRBV28 . TRBD1 TGTGCCAGCAGCCTACGAGACAGGGCCCATGGCTACACCTTC CASSLRDRAHGYTF
TRBJ1-2 TRBV28 . . TGTGCCAGCAGTTTAGTATCGGACGCAGGTGGCTACACCTTC CASSLVSDAGGYTF
TRBJ1-5 TRBV15 . TRBD1 TGTGCCACCAGCAGAAGACAGGGAAATCAGCCCCAGCATTTT CATSRRQGNQPQHF
TRBJ2-4 TRBV7-9 . . TGTGCCAGCAGTGGAAACATTCAGTACTTC CASSGNIQYF
TRBJ2-1 TRBV7-6 . . TGTGCCAGCAGCCCCCGCTGGGGGCCGAATGAGCAGTTCTTC CASSPRWGPNEQFF
TRBJ2-7 TRBV6-5 once . TGTGCCAGCAGTTACGCCCCCGAGGCCTACGAGCAGTACTTC CASSYAPEAYEQYF
TRBJ2-7 TRBV14 . . TGTGCCAGCACCACTCGCTCCGGGACACCTCCCTACGAGCAGTACTTC CASTTRSGTPPYEQYF
TRBJ2-7 TRBV5-6 . . TGTGCCAGCAGCTGGGGTCCTTCTCTCTACGAGCAGTACTTC CASSWGPSLYEQYF
TRBJ2-1 TRBV10-1 once . TGCGCCAGCAGTGAAGGGGGTTCCTACAATGAGCAGTTCTTC CASSEGGSYNEQFF
TRBJ2-1 TRBV4-3 . . TGCGCCAGCAGCACCCGGACAGCCGAGGTCTATGAGCAGTTCTTC CASSTRTAEVYEQFF
TRBJ1-1 TRBV30 . TRBD1 TGTGCCTGGAGTGTGGACAGGGACACTGAAGCTTTCTTT CAWSVDRDTEAFF
TRBJ2-7 TRBV19 . TRBD1 TGTGCCAGTAGTATTTCTGGGACAGGGGGCGAGCAGTACTTC CASSISGTGGEQYF